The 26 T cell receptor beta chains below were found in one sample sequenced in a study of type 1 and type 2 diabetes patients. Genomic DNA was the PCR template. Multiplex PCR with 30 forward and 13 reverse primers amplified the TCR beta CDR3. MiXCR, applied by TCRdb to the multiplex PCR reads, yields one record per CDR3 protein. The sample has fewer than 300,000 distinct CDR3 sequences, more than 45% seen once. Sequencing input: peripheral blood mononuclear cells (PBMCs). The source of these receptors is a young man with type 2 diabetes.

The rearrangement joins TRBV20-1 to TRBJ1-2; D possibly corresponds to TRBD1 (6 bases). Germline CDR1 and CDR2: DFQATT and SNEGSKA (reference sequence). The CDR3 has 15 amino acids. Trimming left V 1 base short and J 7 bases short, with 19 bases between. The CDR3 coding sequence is TGCAGTGCTAGAGCCTTGGGGGGGCTGGAAAGTGGCTACACCTTC. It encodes CSARALGGLESGYTF.

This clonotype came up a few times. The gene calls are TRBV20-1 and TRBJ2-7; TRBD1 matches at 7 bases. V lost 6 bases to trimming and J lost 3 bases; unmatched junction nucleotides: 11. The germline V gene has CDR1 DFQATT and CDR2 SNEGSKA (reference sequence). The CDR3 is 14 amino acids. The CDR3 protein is CSALDADRFYEQYF. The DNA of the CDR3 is TGCAGTGCCCTAGACGCGGACAGGTTCTACGAGCAGTACTTC.

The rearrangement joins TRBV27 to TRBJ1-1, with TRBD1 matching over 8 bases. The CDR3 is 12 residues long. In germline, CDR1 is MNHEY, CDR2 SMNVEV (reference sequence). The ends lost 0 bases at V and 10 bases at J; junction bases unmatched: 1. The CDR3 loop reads CASSLSRGPAFF. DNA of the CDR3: TGTGCCAGCAGTTTATCCAGGGGGCCAGCTTTCTTT.

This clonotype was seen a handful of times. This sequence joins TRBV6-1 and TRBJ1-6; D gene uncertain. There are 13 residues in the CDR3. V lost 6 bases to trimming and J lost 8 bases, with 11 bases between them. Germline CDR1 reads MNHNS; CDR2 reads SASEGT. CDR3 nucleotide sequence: TGTGCCAGCAGGCCCCGGTTTGATTCACCCCTCCACTTT. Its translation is CASRPRFDSPLHF.

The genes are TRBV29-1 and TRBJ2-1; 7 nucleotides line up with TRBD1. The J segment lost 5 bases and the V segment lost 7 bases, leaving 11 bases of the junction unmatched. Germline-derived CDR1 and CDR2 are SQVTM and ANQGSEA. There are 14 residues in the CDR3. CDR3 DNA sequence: TGCAGCGCCACCGGGACAGATATCAACAATGAGCAGTTCTTC. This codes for CSATGTDINNEQFF.

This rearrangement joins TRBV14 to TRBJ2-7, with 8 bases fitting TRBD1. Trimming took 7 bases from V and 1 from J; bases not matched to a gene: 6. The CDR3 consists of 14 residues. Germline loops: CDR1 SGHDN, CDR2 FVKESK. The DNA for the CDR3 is TGTGCCAGCACTGGACAGGGAGGATCCTACGAGCAGTACTTC. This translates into CASTGQGGSYEQYF.

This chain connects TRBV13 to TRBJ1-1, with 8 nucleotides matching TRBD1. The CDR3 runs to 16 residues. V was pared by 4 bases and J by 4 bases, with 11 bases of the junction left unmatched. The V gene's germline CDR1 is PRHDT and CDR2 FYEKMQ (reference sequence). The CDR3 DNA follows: TGTGCCAGCAGCTCTACCGGGACAGGAGAACGCACTGAAGCTTTCTTT. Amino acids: CASSSTGTGERTEAFF.

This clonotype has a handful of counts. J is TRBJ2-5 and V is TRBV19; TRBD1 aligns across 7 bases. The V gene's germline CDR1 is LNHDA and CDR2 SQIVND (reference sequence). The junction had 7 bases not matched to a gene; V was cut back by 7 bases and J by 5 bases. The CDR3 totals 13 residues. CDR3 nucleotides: TGTGCCAGTACCCCGACAGGGCGGGAGACCCAGTACTTC. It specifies CASTPTGRETQYF.

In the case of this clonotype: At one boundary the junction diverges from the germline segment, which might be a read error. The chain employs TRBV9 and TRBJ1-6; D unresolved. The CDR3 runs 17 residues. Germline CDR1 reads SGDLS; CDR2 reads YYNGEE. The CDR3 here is CASNPGFGSSCNSPLHF. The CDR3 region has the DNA TGTGCCAGCAATCCGGGGTTTGGCAGCTCCTGTAATTCACCCCTCCACTTT.

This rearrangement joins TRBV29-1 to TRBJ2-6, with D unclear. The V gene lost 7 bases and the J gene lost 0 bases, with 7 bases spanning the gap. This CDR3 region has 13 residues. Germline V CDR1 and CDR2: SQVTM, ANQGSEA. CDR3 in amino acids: CSAEFSGANVLTF. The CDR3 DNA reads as TGCAGCGCCGAGTTCTCTGGGGCCAACGTCCTGACTTTC.

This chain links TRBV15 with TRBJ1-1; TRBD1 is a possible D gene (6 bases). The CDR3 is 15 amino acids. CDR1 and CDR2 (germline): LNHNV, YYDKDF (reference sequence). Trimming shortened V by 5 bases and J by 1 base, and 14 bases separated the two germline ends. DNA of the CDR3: TGTGCCACCAGCCCGGGGGCACTGGGGAACACTGAAGCTTTCTTT. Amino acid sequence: CATSPGALGNTEAFF.

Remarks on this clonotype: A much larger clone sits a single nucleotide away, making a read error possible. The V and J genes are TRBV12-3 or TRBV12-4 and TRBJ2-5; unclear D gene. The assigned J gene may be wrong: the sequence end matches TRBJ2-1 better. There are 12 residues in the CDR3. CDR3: CASSLVGDEQFF. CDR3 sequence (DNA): TGTGCCAGCAGTTTAGTGGGCGATGAGCAGTTCTTC.

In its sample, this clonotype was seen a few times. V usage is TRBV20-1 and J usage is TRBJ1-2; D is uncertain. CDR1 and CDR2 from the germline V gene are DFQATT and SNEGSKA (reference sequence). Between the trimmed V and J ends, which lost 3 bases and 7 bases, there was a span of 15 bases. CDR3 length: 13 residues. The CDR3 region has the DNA TGCAGTGCTAGGTTGCCAGCGGTACTTGGCTACACCTTC. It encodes CSARLPAVLGYTF.

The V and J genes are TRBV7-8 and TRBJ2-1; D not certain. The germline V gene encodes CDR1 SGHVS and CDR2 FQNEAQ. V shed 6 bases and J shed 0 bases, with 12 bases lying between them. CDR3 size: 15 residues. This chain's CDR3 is CASSLDALSYNEQFF. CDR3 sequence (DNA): TGTGCCAGCAGTCTGGACGCCCTCTCCTACAATGAGCAGTTCTTC.

Written as DNA, the CDR3 is TGTGCCAGCAGAACCGGGACAACTAACTCCTACAATGAGCAGTTCTTC. It codes for CASRTGTTNSYNEQFF. This rearrangement joins TRBV25-1 to TRBJ2-1; perhaps TRBD1 as D (6 bases). Germline CDR1 and CDR2: MGHDK and SYGVNS. Trimming pared 6 bases from V and 0 bases from J, leaving 15 bases between. The CDR3 sequence is 16 residues long.

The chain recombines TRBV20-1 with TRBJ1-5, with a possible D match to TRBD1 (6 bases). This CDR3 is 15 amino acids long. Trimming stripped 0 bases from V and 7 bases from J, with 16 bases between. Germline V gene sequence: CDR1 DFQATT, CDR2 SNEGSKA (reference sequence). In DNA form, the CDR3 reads TGCAGTGCTAGAGAGGTCGGGGGGGCAGGGCAGCCCCAGCATTTT. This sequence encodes CSAREVGGAGQPQHF.

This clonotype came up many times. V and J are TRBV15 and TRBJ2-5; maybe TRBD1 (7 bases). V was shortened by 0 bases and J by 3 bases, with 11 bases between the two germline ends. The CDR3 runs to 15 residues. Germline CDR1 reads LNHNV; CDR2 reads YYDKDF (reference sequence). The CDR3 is CATSRESRGEETQYF. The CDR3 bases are TGTGCCACCAGCAGAGAATCCAGGGGGGAAGAGACCCAGTACTTC.

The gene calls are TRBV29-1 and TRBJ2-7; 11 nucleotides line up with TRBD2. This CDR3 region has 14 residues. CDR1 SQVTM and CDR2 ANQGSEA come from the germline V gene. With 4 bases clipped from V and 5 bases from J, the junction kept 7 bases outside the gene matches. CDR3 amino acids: CSVVSSGRMDEQYF. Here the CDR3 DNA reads TGCAGCGTTGTTTCTAGCGGGAGGATGGACGAGCAGTACTTC.

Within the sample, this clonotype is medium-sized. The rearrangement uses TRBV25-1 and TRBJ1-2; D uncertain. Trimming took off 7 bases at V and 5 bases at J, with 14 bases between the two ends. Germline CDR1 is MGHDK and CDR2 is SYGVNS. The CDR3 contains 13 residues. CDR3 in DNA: TGTGCCAGCAACGGACTTTCTTCATATGGCTACACCTTC. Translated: CASNGLSSYGYTF.

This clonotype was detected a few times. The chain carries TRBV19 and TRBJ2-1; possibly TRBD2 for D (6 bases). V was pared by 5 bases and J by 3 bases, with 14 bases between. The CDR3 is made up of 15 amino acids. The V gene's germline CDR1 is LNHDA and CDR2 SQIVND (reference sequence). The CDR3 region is CASSEPGEYYNEQFF. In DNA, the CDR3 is TGTGCCAGTAGTGAACCGGGAGAATACTACAATGAGCAGTTCTTC.

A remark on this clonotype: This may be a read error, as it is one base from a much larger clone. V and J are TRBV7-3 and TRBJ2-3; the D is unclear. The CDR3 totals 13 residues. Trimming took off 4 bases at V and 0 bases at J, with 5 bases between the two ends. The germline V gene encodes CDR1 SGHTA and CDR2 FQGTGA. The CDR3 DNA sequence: TGTGCCAGCAGCTCCACTAGCACAGATACGCAGTATTTT. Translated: CASSSTSTDTQYF.

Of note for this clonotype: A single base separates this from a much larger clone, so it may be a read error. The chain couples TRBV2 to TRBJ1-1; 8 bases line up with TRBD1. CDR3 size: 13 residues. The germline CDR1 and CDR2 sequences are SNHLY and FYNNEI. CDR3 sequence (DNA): TGTGCCAGCAGTGATCGGCAGGGGGCTGAATCTTTCTTT. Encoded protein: CASSDRQGAESFF.

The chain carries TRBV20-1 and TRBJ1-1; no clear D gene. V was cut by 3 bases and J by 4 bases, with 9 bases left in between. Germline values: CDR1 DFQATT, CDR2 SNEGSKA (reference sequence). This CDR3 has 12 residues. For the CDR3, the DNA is TGCAGTGCTAGCGATCGGATCACTGAAGCTTTCTTT. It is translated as CSASDRITEAFF.

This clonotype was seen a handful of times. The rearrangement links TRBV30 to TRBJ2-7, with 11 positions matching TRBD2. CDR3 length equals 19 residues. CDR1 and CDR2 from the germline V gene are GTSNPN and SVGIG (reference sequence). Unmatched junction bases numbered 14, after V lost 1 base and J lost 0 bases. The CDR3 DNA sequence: TGTGCCTGGAGTGGGTGGACTAGCGGGCCTCACGGGGGCTCCTACGAGCAGTACTTC. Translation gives CAWSGWTSGPHGGSYEQYF.

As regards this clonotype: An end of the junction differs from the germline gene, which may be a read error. CDR3 coding DNA: TGTGTCAGTAGTGGCCGGACAGGGAACACTGGAGCTTTCTTT. Its translation: CVSSGRTGNTGAFF. V and J are TRBV19 and TRBJ1-1; 8 positions match TRBD1. The length of the CDR3 is 14 residues. The germline V gene encodes CDR1 LNHDA and CDR2 SQIVND (reference sequence).

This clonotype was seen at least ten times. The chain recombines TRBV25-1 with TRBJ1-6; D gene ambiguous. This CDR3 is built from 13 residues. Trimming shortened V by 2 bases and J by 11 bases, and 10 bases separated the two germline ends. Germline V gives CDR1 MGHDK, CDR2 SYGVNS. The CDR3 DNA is TGTGCCAGCAGTGAAACGCGGGTGGCACCCCTCCACTTT. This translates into CASSETRVAPLHF.